This T cell receptor beta chain was identified in a study of cytomegalovirus exposure and HLA in healthy donors. Study findings and constraints: Reported performance of the classifier showed diagnosis of cytomegalovirus status with high specificity and sensitivity.

PCR used 60 Vbeta primers and 13 Jbeta primers. Clones were read by immunoSEQ multiplex PCR, and TCRdb kept only the in-frame ones, dropping some. Altogether about 40,000 clones are present, 55% to 75% being singletons, with the ten largest covering about 17%. As concerns this clone: Its antigen is undetermined.

The CDR3 runs to 14 residues. The germline V gene encodes CDR1 SGHNT and CDR2 YENEEA. V shed 4 bases, J shed 6 bases, and the junction held 7 bases outside the gene matches. This TCR was recovered from a man aged 45 to 65 in good health and CMV-seropositive. Sequenced sample: PBMCs. The chain joins TRBV11-3 to TRBJ1-2; 8 bases map to TRBD1. CDR3 DNA: TGTGCCAGCAGCTCCCGACAGGGGAAAGATGGCTACACCTTC. It yields the protein CASSSRQGKDGYTF.